This T cell receptor beta chain was sequenced during a study of cytomegalovirus exposure and HLA in healthy donors. The study's findings and limits: TCR beta chains numbering more than 150 were designated cytomegalovirus-associated.

With respect to this clone: Its antigen is unknown.

Only in-frame clones appear in the TCRdb table, and some are missing; sequencing was by immunoSEQ multiplex PCR. The sample holds 71,000 or so clones, around 96% seen once. Germline V CDR1 and CDR2: KGHSH, LQKENI. The CDR3 runs 14 residues. V dropped 1 base and J dropped 2 bases, with 6 bases sitting between them. The sequencing input was PBMCs. The receptor's source is a man in his late teens or twenties in good health and CMV-seropositive. The chain uses TRBV18 and TRBJ1-5; weak D call: TRBD1 (5 bases). CDR3 sequence reads: CASSPRGGNQPQHF. The DNA of the CDR3 is TGTGCCAGCTCACCACGGGGGGGCAATCAGCCCCAGCATTTT.